This T cell receptor (beta chain) was observed in a study of T cells in Graves' hyperthyroidism and ophthalmopathy. Notes on the study in general: Clonotypes that were expanded in thyroid above 0.001 mostly appeared in blood too. The model's output predicted ophthalmopathy at a median of about 6.5 months prior to onset.

Diagnosing involved the use of clinical symptoms, serum thyroxine and TRAb, thyroid ultrasound and orbital computed tomography. Trimming cost V 5 bases and J 5 bases; bases outside gene matches: 3. CDR3 size: 13 residues. Germline CDR1 reads SGHTA; CDR2 reads FQGTGA. TCR beta CDR3 regions were amplified from RNA transcripts. HTBI primers were used for first-round RT-PCR of the TCR CDR3. One entry per CDR3 protein, called by TCRdb with MiXCR from the multiplex PCR reads. The sample carries around 660,000 distinct CDR3 sequences, roughly 45% recorded once. As to this clonotype: Its cognate antigen is unknown.

This chain uses TRBV7-3 with TRBJ2-7; TRBD1 matches 10 bases. This sequence originates from an adult man with Graves' disease, either hyperthyroidism or ophthalmopathy (not recorded which). Sequencing was done on a sample of peripheral blood or thyroid tissue (not recorded which). The CDR3 DNA reads as TGTGCCAGCAGCACTGGACAGGGGGACGAGCAGTACTTC. Encoded protein: CASSTGQGDEQYF.